Listed below are T cell receptor beta chains from one sample, sequenced in a study of long-term antiretroviral therapy in people with HIV. Only in-frame clones appear in the TCRdb table, and some are missing; sequencing was by immunoSEQ multiplex PCR. The repertoire includes some 31,000 clones, around 93% of them detected once, and roughly 2.5% sits in the top ten. The sequenced sample was unsorted PBMCs, obtained 7.4 years after starting antiretroviral therapy. The receptors derive from a man aged 50 to 60 with HIV. The CDR3 runs from the conserved cysteine through the conserved F or W. A D gene is named only where the DNA matches it firmly. Clone size is stated in some rows and not others, as once, few, many or a class when expanded.

d_call: -; clone_size: -; j_call: TRBJ1-1; v_call: TRBV6-1; cdr3_length: 11; cdr3_aa: CASFKIQEAFF; cdr3_nt: TGTGCCAGCTTCAAGATCCAGGAAGCTTTCTTT
d_call: TRBD1; clone_size: -; j_call: TRBJ2-2; v_call: TRBV5-6; cdr3_length: 15; cdr3_aa: CASSAGTGGSGELFF; cdr3_nt: TGTGCCAGCAGCGCCGGGACAGGGGGTTCCGGGGAGCTGTTTTTT
d_call: -; clone_size: -; j_call: TRBJ1-4; v_call: TRBV5-1; cdr3_length: 13; cdr3_aa: CASSLGGSEKLFF; cdr3_nt: TGCGCCAGCAGCTTGGGGGGGTCCGAAAAACTGTTTTTT
d_call: -; clone_size: -; j_call: TRBJ1-4; v_call: TRBV9; cdr3_length: 14; cdr3_aa: CASSARDNNEKLFF; cdr3_nt: TGTGCCAGCAGCGCCCGGGACAATAATGAAAAACTGTTTTTT
d_call: TRBD1; clone_size: -; j_call: TRBJ2-3; v_call: TRBV19; cdr3_length: 16; cdr3_aa: CASSGPGTGSTDTQYF; cdr3_nt: TGTGCCAGTAGTGGTCCCGGGACAGGGAGCACAGATACGCAGTATTTT
d_call: -; clone_size: -; j_call: TRBJ2-7; v_call: TRBV7-2; cdr3_length: 13; cdr3_aa: CASSLVEAYEQYF; cdr3_nt: TGTGCCAGCAGCTTAGTCGAGGCCTACGAGCAGTACTTC
d_call: -; clone_size: -; j_call: TRBJ1-4; v_call: TRBV9; cdr3_length: 13; cdr3_aa: CASSRGSGEKLFF; cdr3_nt: TGTGCCAGCAGCAGGGGAAGTGGGGAAAAACTGTTTTTT
d_call: -; clone_size: once; j_call: TRBJ2-7; v_call: TRBV15; cdr3_length: 17; cdr3_aa: CATSRARWQGSSYEQYF; cdr3_nt: TGTGCCACCAGCAGAGCTCGGTGGCAGGGAAGCTCCTACGAGCAGTACTTC
d_call: TRBD1; clone_size: -; j_call: TRBJ2-3; v_call: TRBV7-2; cdr3_length: 15; cdr3_aa: CASSASTGVTDTQYF; cdr3_nt: TGTGCCAGCAGCGCCTCGACAGGGGTCACAGATACGCAGTATTTT
d_call: TRBD2; clone_size: -; j_call: TRBJ2-3; v_call: TRBV10-3; cdr3_length: 17; cdr3_aa: CAISDGGLAGGPYTQYF; cdr3_nt: TGTGCCATCAGTGATGGGGGACTAGCGGGGGGGCCATATACGCAGTATTTT